The 4 T cell receptor beta chains presented below share a single source sample, sequenced in a study of tissue T cells after allogeneic stem cell transplantation. This table comes from immunoSEQ multiplex PCR, and its TCRdb copy is limited to in-frame clones, with some not included. The data hold about 3,300 clones, with about 71% observed a single time. This research-autopsy study prospectively enrolled adult allogeneic hematopoietic cell transplant recipients with steroid-refractory graft-versus-host disease. The sequences come from small intestine tissue, collected at autopsy. These receptor sequences come from an older male patient with steroid-refractory graft-versus-host disease after an allogeneic stem cell transplant. Some T cells may have come from the graft donor.

The chain is built from TRBV7-6 and TRBJ2-3; 12 nucleotides match TRBD2. The germline V gene has CDR1 SGHVS and CDR2 FNYEAQ. This CDR3 has 15 residues. V lost 5 bases, J lost 1 base, and 1 base stayed unmatched. The CDR3 sequence is CASSRTSGGTDTQYF. The CDR3 DNA sequence: TGTGCCAGCAGCCGGACTAGCGGGGGCACAGATACGCAGTATTTT.

The J gene is TRBJ1-2, the V gene TRBV27, with 9 bases identical to TRBD1. CDR3 size: 16 residues. CDR1 is MNHEY and CDR2 is SMNVEV in the germline V gene (reference sequence). J was trimmed by 3 bases and V by 5 bases; bases with no gene match: 10. The CDR3 protein is CASSPKGQGNHYGYTF. In DNA form, the CDR3 reads TGTGCCAGCAGTCCAAAAGGACAGGGGAATCACTATGGCTACACCTTC.

The chain carries TRBV5-1 and TRBJ2-3, with 9 bases aligning to TRBD2. Germline CDR1 reads SGHRS; CDR2 reads YFSETQ. This CDR3 contains 14 residues. V shed 3 bases, J shed 5 bases, and the junction held 4 bases outside the gene matches. CDR3 in amino acids: CASSSRGGQDTQYF. CDR3 DNA: TGCGCCAGCAGCTCGCGGGGGGGCCAAGATACGCAGTATTTT.

The CDR3 protein is CASSSAWGANTEAFF. The CDR3, as DNA: TGCGCCAGCAGCTCGGCCTGGGGGGCGAACACTGAAGCTTTCTTT. The chain carries TRBV5-1 and TRBJ1-1, with D perhaps matching TRBD1 (6 bases). The germline V gene has CDR1 SGHRS and CDR2 YFSETQ. The CDR3 totals 15 residues. The V gene lost 3 bases and the J gene lost 1 base, with 13 bases spanning the gap. The full variable domain, rest sourced from reference TRBV5-1 and TRBJ1-1, is KAGVTQTPRYLIKTRGQQVTLSCSPISGHRSVSWYQQTPGQGLQFLFEYFSETQRNKGNFPGRFSGRQFSNSRSEMNVSTLELGDSALYLCASSSAWGANTEAFFGQGTRLTVV.